This T cell receptor (beta chain) was retrieved from a study of blood T cells in healthy people across ages. Study observations and caveats: Lack of knowledge of donor CMV status possibly confounded expanded clonotype changes. Per million T cells, TCR beta diversity dropped roughly linearly as age increased. Without sorted subsets, naive and antigen-experienced compartments could not be conclusively compared.

Points on this clonotype: Its matching antigen is unknown.

Alongside a J-beta primer mix, a sample-barcoded 5' primer served in a second PCR lasting about 6 to 12 cycles. TCRdb passed the 5' RACE reads through MiXCR, listing each CDR3 protein once. The sample holds 1.5 million to 2 million distinct CDR3 sequences, over 25% seen once. Germline V gene sequence: CDR1 SNHLY, CDR2 FYNNEI. The CDR3 has 15 amino acids. V was trimmed by 0 bases and J by 1 base, leaving 10 bases between them. The chain links TRBV2 to TRBJ2-7; D unresolved. This clonotype originated in a woman aged 30 to 39 in good health. What was sequenced was blood. The chain's CDR3 is CASSEASDRSYEQYF. DNA of the CDR3: TGTGCCAGCAGTGAAGCGTCGGACCGGTCCTACGAGCAGTACTTC. Variable domain in full (rest from reference TRBV2 and TRBJ2-7): EPEVTQTPSHQVTQMGQEVILRCVPISNHLYFYWYRQILGQKVEFLVSFYNNEISEKSEIFDDQFSVERPDGSNFTLKIRSTKLEDSAMYFCASSEASDRSYEQYFGPGTRLTVT.